This TCR beta chain was captured in a study of patients and donors after allogeneic stem cell transplantation. Between the trimmed V and J ends, which lost 0 bases and 4 bases, there was a span of 12 bases. CDR3 length equals 15 residues. Germline-derived CDR1 and CDR2 are MNHEY and SVGAGI. There are a few counts of this clonotype. TCRdb used MiXCR to reprocess the RT-PCR reads, holding one entry per CDR3 protein. This sample has about 150,000 distinct CDR3 sequences, with over 30% found just once. The material sequenced was blood, either unsorted or a sorted T cell fraction (not recorded which). J is TRBJ1-1 and V is TRBV6-5; D is ambiguous. The receptor's source is a human donor who was either an allogeneic HSCT recipient or a stem cell or donor lymphocyte infusion donor (not recorded which). It is not recorded whose cells these are; they may come from a transplant donor. CDR3 residues: CASSYSIGPGTEAFF. CDR3 DNA: TGTGCCAGCAGTTACTCGATCGGTCCGGGCACTGAAGCTTTCTTT.